This TCR beta chain was retrieved from a study of response to subunit inactivated influenza vaccine (dated by TCRdb to between 2018 and 2020). Turning to the overall study: To follow how T cells responded to a trivalent subunit inactivated influenza vaccine, the researchers relied on deep quantitative profiling of the T cell receptor repertoire. On the study overall, not on this receptor specifically: The authors suggested that each seasonal influenza vaccination may recruit only a limited number of new T cells.

Its CDR3 holds 15 amino acids, cysteine through phenylalanine. The only DNA kept is the CDR3, 45 bases in frame from the first base. After removal of 3 bases from V and 3 bases from J, the junction retains 2 bases not matched to a gene. Via the germline V gene, CDR1 is KGHSH and CDR2 LQKENI. The table lists this clonotype with many counts. Its binding antigen is unknown. There are no base qualities to consult, and no much larger clone falls within one base. Libraries were prepared through RT-PCR. Sequenced on an Illumina HiSeq 2500. The public reads were reanalyzed by TCRdb: fastp trimming at Q25, MiXCR alignment, in-frame beta chains only. Rows are combined by CDR3 protein, so each entry shows the most common genes and DNA. The sample data list 650,000 to 850,000 distinct CDR3 sequences, and approximately 15% of these were observed just once. Together, the top ten hold 5.5% to 7% of the sample.

This TCR came from a man between 50 and 59 years old who received an inactivated influenza vaccine. Donor details come from another sample of the same person, matched by shared clones. This sequence uses TRBV18 and TRBJ2-2, with 9 junctional bases fitting TRBD2. The sequencing used PBMCs from blood, collected 14 days before vaccination. The CDR3 is CASSPGLADTGELFF. In nucleotides, the sequence is TGTGCCAGCTCACCGGGACTAGCAGACACCGGGGAGCTGTTTTTT.